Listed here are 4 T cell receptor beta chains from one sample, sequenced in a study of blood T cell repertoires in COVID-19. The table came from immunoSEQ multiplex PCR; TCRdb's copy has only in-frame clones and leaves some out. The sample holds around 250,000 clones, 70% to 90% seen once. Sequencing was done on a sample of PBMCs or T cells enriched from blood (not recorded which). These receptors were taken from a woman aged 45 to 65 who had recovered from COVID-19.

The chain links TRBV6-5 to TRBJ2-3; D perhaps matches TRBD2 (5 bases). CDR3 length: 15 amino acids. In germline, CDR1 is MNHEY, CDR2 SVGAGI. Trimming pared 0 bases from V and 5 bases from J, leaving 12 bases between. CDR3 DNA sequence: TGTGCCAGCAGTTACTCGGGGTTACGGGGAGATACGCAGTATTTT. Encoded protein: CASSYSGLRGDTQYF.

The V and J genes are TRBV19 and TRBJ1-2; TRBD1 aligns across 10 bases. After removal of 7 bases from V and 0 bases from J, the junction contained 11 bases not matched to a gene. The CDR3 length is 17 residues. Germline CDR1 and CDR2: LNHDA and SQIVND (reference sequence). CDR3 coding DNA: TGTGCCAGTACCCTTGGGGGACAGGGGCCAGCTAACTATGGCTACACCTTC. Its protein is CASTLGGQGPANYGYTF.

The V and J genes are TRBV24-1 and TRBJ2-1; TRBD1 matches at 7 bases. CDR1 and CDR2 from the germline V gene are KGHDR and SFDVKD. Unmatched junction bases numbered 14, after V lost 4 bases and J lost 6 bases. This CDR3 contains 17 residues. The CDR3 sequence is CATSDSTGVGLGNEQFF. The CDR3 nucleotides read TGTGCCACCAGTGACTCAACAGGGGTCGGGCTGGGCAATGAGCAGTTCTTC.

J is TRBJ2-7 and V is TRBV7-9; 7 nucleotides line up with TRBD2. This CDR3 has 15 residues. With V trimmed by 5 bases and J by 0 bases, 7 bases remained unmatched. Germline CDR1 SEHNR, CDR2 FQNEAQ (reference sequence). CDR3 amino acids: CASSPPSGSSYEQYF. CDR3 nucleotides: TGTGCCAGCAGCCCACCTAGCGGCAGCTCCTACGAGCAGTACTTC.